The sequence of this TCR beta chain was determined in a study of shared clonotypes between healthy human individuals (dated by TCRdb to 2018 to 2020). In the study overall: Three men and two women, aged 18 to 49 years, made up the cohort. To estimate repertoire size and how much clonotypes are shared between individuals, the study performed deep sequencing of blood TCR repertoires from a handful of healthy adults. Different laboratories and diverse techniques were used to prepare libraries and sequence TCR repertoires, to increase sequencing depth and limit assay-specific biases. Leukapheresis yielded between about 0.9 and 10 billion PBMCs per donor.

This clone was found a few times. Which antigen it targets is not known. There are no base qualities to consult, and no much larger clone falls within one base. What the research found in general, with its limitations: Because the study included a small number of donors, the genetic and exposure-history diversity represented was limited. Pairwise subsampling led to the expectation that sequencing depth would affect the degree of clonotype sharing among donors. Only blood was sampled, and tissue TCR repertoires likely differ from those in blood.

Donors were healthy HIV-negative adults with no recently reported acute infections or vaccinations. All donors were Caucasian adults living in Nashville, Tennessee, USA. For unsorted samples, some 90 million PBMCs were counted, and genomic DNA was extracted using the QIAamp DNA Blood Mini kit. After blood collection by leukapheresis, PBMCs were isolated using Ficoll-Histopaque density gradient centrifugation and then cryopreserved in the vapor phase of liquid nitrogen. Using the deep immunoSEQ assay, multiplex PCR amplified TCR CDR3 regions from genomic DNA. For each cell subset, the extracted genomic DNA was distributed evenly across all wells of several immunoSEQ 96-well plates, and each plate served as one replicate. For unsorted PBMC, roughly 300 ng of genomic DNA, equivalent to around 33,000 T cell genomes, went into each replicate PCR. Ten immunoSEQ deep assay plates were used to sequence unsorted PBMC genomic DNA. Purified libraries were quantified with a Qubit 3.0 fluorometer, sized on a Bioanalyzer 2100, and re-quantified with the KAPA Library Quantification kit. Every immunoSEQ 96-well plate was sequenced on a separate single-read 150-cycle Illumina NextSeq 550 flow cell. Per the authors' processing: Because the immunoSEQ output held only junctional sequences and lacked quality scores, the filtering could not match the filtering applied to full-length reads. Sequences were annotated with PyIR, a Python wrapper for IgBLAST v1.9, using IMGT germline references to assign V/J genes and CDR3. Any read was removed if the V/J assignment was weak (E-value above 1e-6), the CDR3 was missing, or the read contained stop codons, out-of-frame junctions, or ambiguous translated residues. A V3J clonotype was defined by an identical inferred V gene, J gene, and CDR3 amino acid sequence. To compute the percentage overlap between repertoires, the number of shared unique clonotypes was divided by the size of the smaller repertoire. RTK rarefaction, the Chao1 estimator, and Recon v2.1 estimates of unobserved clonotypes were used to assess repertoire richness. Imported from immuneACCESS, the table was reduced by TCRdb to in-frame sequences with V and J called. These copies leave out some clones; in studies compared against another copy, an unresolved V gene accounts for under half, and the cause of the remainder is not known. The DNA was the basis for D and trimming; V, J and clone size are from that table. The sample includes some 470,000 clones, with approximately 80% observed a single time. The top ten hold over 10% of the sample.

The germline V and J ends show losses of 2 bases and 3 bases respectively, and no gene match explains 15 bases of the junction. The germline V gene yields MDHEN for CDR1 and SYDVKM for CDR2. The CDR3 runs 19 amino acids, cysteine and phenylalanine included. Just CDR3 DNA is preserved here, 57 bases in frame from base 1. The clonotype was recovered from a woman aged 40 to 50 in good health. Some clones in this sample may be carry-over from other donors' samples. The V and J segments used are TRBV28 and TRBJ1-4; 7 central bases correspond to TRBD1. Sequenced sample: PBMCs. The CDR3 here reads CASSLMGQKLMIANEKLFF. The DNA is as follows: TGTGCCAGCAGTTTAATGGGACAGAAATTAATGATAGCTAATGAAAAACTGTTTTTT.